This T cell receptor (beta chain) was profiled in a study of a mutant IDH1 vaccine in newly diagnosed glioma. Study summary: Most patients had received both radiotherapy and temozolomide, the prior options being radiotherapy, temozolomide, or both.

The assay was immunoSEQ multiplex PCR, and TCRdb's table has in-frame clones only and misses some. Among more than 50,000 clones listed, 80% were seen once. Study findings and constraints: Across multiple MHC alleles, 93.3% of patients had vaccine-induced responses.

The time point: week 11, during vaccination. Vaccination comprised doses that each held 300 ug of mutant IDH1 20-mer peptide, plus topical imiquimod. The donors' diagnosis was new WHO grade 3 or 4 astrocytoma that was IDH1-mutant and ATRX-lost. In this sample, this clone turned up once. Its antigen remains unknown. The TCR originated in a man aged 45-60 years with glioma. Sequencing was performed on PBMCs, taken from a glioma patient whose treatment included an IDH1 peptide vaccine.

CDR3 amino acids: CASSELGKNGYTF. The CDR3 DNA follows: TGTGCCAGCAGTGAGTTGGGGAAGAATGGCTACACCTTC. The genes are TRBV2 and TRBJ1-2; the D is unclear. The CDR3 runs to 13 residues. V lost 3 bases, J lost 6 bases, and 11 bases lay in between. CDR1 SNHLY and CDR2 FYNNEI come from the germline V gene. The complete variable domain, with remaining parts taken from reference TRBV2 and TRBJ1-2, reads EPEVTQTPSHQVTQMGQEVILRCVPISNHLYFYWYRQILGQKVEFLVSFYNNEISEKSEIFDDQFSVERPDGSNFTLKIRSTKLEDSAMYFCASSELGKNGYTFGSGTRLTVV.